This TCR beta chain stems from a study of blood T cells in healthy people across ages. Trimming pared 2 bases from V and 0 bases from J, leaving 11 bases between. The CDR3 runs 15 residues. The germline V gene has CDR1 SGHTA and CDR2 FQGNSA. Every donor provided 7.5 to 10 milliliters of peripheral blood. Study conclusions and caveats: Higher diversity and more naive CD4+ cells were features of long-lived donors, compared to aged donors. Older age coincided with a roughly linear decline in TCR beta diversity per million T cells.

Next came a second PCR, run for about 7 to 12 cycles, which used a sample-barcoded 5' primer along with a J-beta primer mix. The template-switch adaptor was a 5' adaptor with 12 random nucleotides. It tagged each cDNA molecule. TCRdb ran MiXCR on the 5' RACE reads and lists one entry per CDR3 protein. Of about 620,000 distinct CDR3 sequences in the sample, roughly half were seen once. On this clonotype itself: Its antigen is unknown.

The receptor was isolated from a woman at least 80 years old in good health. The sequenced material came from blood. V usage is TRBV7-2 and J usage is TRBJ2-7, with D possibly TRBD1 on 6 matching bases. The CDR3 sequence: CASSLTGQGSYEQYF. In DNA form, the CDR3 reads TGTGCCAGCAGCTTAACAGGGCAGGGCTCCTACGAGCAGTACTTC.